This entry describes one T cell receptor (beta chain). Antigen unknown. TCR beta CDR3 amplification used RNA transcripts. HTBI-primed RT-PCR formed the first round, and a multiplex PCR formed the second. TCRdb itself ran the multiplex PCR reads through MiXCR, one entry per CDR3 protein. Among approximately 160,000 distinct CDR3 sequences listed, around two fifths were seen once. This sample is drawn from a study of Graves' ophthalmopathy and Graves' hyperthyroidism. Study outcomes and limitations: From stable hyperthyroidism, ophthalmopathy was separated by a 13-signature model with 85% to 90% sensitivity and around 80% specificity.

The sample comprised peripheral blood. The sequence came from a man aged 25 to 40 with Graves' ophthalmopathy.

The CDR3 loop reads CATSRDPPFSYEQYF. The DNA for the CDR3 is TGTGCCACCAGCAGAGATCCTCCGTTCTCCTACGAGCAGTACTTC. The chain combines TRBV15 with TRBJ2-7; D uncertain. Trimming stripped 0 bases from V and 0 bases from J, with 9 bases between. This CDR3 is 15 amino acids long. Germline loops: CDR1 LNHNV, CDR2 YYDKDF (reference sequence).